This passage covers 6 T cell receptor beta chains from one sample sequenced in a study of T-cell reconstitution after alpha-beta-depleted transplantation in children. This sample's TCRbeta library carried unique molecular identifier barcodes. TCRdb used MiXCR to reprocess the PCR reads, holding one entry per CDR3 protein. The sample shows 70,000 to 100,000 distinct CDR3 sequences, roughly an eighth of them seen only once. The sequencing used PBMCs from the stem cell graft donor, collected from the stem cell graft. Receptors originate from a human donor who donated a stem cell graft to a child with inherited bone marrow failure.

This clonotype was counted at least ten times. V gene TRBV20-1 combines with J gene TRBJ1-1; D call uncertain. CDR3 size: 14 residues. Trimming pared 6 bases from V and 0 bases from J, leaving 14 bases between. The V gene's germline CDR1 is DFQATT and CDR2 SNEGSKA (reference sequence). CDR3 DNA: TGCAGTGCCCAACGGGAGTCCATGAACACTGAAGCTTTCTTT. This sequence encodes CSAQRESMNTEAFF.

This clonotype was seen at least ten times. This chain joins TRBV7-2 and TRBJ2-1; D may be TRBD2 (5 bases). V shed 7 bases and J shed 9 bases, with 16 bases lying between them. The CDR3 sequence is 13 residues long. Germline V lookup: CDR1 SGHTA, CDR2 FQGNSA. CDR3 loop: CASTRTGKVEQFF. The CDR3 coding sequence is TGTGCCAGCACCCGGACGGGGAAGGTTGAGCAGTTCTTC.

There are many counts of this clonotype. The chain carries TRBV20-1 and TRBJ1-1, with unresolved D. Germline CDR1 DFQATT, CDR2 SNEGSKA (reference sequence). The CDR3 runs to 13 residues. V lost 5 bases to trimming and J lost 7 bases, with 17 bases between them. The CDR3 coding sequence is TGCAGTGCTGTCGAAGTCATCAAGGTTGAAGCTTTCTTT. This gives the protein CSAVEVIKVEAFF.

This clonotype showed up many times. This chain uses TRBV7-2 with TRBJ2-7, with TRBD1 matching 11 bases. This CDR3 spans 14 amino acids. Germline V gene sequence: CDR1 SGHTA, CDR2 FQGNSA. The J segment lost 2 bases and the V segment lost 4 bases, leaving 1 base of the junction unmatched. CDR3 nucleotide sequence: TGTGCCAGCAGCTGGGGACAGGGGGCCTACGAGCAGTACTTC. Encoded protein: CASSWGQGAYEQYF.

The sample holds many counts of this clonotype. This rearrangement joins TRBV27 to TRBJ2-1, with TRBD2 identical over 12 bases. With 3 bases clipped from V and 9 bases from J, the junction kept 9 bases outside the gene matches. This CDR3 contains 16 residues. Per the germline V gene, CDR1 is MNHEY and CDR2 is SMNVEV (reference sequence). The CDR3: CASSLMIGLAGSEQFF. The CDR3 region has the DNA TGTGCCAGCAGTTTGATGATCGGACTAGCGGGAAGTGAGCAGTTCTTC.

The CDR3 DNA reads TGTGCCAGCAGCTTGGGGTCCCGCACAGATACGCAGTATTTT. Amino acids: CASSLGSRTDTQYF. The V call is TRBV5-6, the J call TRBJ2-3; D gene uncertain. Germline V gives CDR1 SGHDT, CDR2 YYEEEE. The CDR3 sequence is 14 residues long. V was cut by 0 bases and J by 1 base, with 6 bases left in between.